Listed below are T cell receptor beta chains from one sample, sequenced in a study of blood T cell repertoires in COVID-19. TCRdb's copy holds only in-frame clones and misses some; the assay was immunoSEQ multiplex PCR. The repertoire consists of about 120,000 clones, with 65% to 90% occurring once and the leading ten covering 6.6%. Sequencing was carried out using peripheral blood. These receptors were collected from a man aged 80 or over with active or convalescent COVID-19. Each CDR3 is given with its conserved first and last residue. D genes are given only for firm matches. The listing skips clone size in some rows; elsewhere it reads once, few, many or a size class.

J gene: TRBJ2-4
V gene: TRBV24-1
CDR3 length: 16
D gene: -
clone size: -
CDR3 protein: CATSDLQRAAKNIQYF
CDR3 DNA: TGTGCCACCAGTGATTTGCAGCGGGCAGCCAAAAACATTCAGTACTTC

J gene: TRBJ1-5
V gene: TRBV28
CDR3 length: 15
D gene: TRBD1
clone size: -
CDR3 protein: CASRVTGVGNQPQHF
CDR3 DNA: TGTGCCAGCAGGGTTACAGGGGTGGGGAATCAGCCCCAGCATTTT

J gene: TRBJ1-1
V gene: TRBV7-9
CDR3 length: 13
D gene: -
clone size: -
CDR3 protein: CASSLGAQGEAFF
CDR3 DNA: TGTGCCAGCAGCTTAGGGGCACAGGGTGAAGCTTTCTTT

J gene: TRBJ2-7
V gene: TRBV30
CDR3 length: 14
D gene: TRBD1
clone size: -
CDR3 protein: CAWTSPDRGYEQYF
CDR3 DNA: TGTGCCTGGACTTCGCCGGACAGGGGCTACGAGCAGTACTTC

J gene: TRBJ2-2
V gene: TRBV13
CDR3 length: 13
D gene: -
clone size: -
CDR3 protein: CASSLTSRGELFF
CDR3 DNA: TGTGCCAGCAGCCTCACGTCTCGGGGGGAGCTGTTTTTT

J gene: TRBJ2-2
V gene: TRBV2
CDR3 length: 15
D gene: TRBD2
clone size: -
CDR3 protein: CASSWTSGDDGELFF
CDR3 DNA: TGTGCCAGCAGCTGGACTAGCGGGGATGACGGGGAGCTGTTTTTT

J gene: TRBJ1-5
V gene: TRBV9
CDR3 length: 13
D gene: -
clone size: -
CDR3 protein: CASSLDSHQPQHF
CDR3 DNA: TGTGCCAGCAGCCTGGACAGTCATCAGCCCCAGCATTTT

J gene: TRBJ1-4
V gene: TRBV5-4
CDR3 length: 14
D gene: -
clone size: -
CDR3 protein: CASSLDTTNEKLFF
CDR3 DNA: TGTGCCAGCAGCTTGGACACGACTAATGAAAAACTGTTTTTT

J gene: TRBJ2-4
V gene: TRBV6-1
CDR3 length: 16
D gene: -
clone size: -
CDR3 protein: CASSEGGARAKNIQYF
CDR3 DNA: TGTGCCAGCAGTGAAGGAGGAGCGCGAGCCAAAAACATTCAGTACTTC

J gene: TRBJ1-6
V gene: TRBV7-9
CDR3 length: 15
D gene: -
clone size: -
CDR3 protein: CASSSRQLPDSPLHF
CDR3 DNA: TGTGCCAGCAGCTCCCGACAGCTTCCGGATTCACCCCTCCACTTT

J gene: TRBJ1-1
V gene: TRBV6-2/TRBV6-3
CDR3 length: 14
D gene: -
clone size: -
CDR3 protein: CASSYSGGDTEAFF
CDR3 DNA: TGTGCCAGCAGTTACAGCGGGGGGGACACTGAAGCTTTCTTT

J gene: TRBJ2-7
V gene: TRBV12-2
CDR3 length: 15
D gene: -
clone size: -
CDR3 protein: CASRFSRSQSFEQYF
CDR3 DNA: TGTGCAAGTCGCTTCAGCCGATCACAGTCCTTCGAGCAGTACTTC

J gene: TRBJ2-1
V gene: TRBV19
CDR3 length: 17
D gene: TRBD2
clone size: -
CDR3 protein: CASSIDRPGGGYNEQFF
CDR3 DNA: TGTGCCAGTAGTATCGACCGTCCGGGAGGAGGGTACAATGAGCAGTTCTTC

J gene: TRBJ1-5
V gene: TRBV10-3
CDR3 length: 14
D gene: -
clone size: -
CDR3 protein: CAISEEAGRQPQHF
CDR3 DNA: TGTGCCATCAGTGAGGAGGCAGGGCGGCAGCCCCAGCATTTT

J gene: TRBJ2-7
V gene: TRBV20-1
CDR3 length: 11
D gene: -
clone size: -
CDR3 protein: CSAQTSYEQYF
CDR3 DNA: TGCAGTGCCCAGACTAGTTACGAGCAGTACTTC

J gene: TRBJ1-1
V gene: TRBV28
CDR3 length: 16
D gene: -
clone size: -
CDR3 protein: CASRETGTGINTEAFF
CDR3 DNA: TGTGCCAGCCGGGAGACTGGTACCGGGATAAACACTGAAGCTTTCTTT

J gene: TRBJ1-5
V gene: TRBV18
CDR3 length: 14
D gene: -
clone size: few
CDR3 protein: CASLPSGGNQPQHF
CDR3 DNA: TGTGCCAGCTTACCCTCGGGAGGCAATCAGCCCCAGCATTTT

J gene: TRBJ2-7
V gene: TRBV7-2
CDR3 length: 15
D gene: -
clone size: -
CDR3 protein: CASSLSSIGEYEQYF
CDR3 DNA: TGTGCCAGCAGCTTAAGTAGTATCGGGGAGTACGAGCAGTACTTC

J gene: TRBJ1-1
V gene: TRBV2
CDR3 length: 17
D gene: -
clone size: -
CDR3 protein: CASSVAGSGLMNTEAFF
CDR3 DNA: TGTGCCAGCAGTGTAGCAGGATCCGGACTAATGAACACTGAAGCTTTCTTT

J gene: TRBJ2-5
V gene: TRBV11-2
CDR3 length: 11
D gene: -
clone size: -
CDR3 protein: CASSNGETQYF
CDR3 DNA: TGTGCCAGCAGCAACGGAGAGACCCAGTACTTC

J gene: TRBJ1-2
V gene: TRBV7-2
CDR3 length: 15
D gene: -
clone size: -
CDR3 protein: CASTLRGTLSYGYTF
CDR3 DNA: TGTGCCAGCACCCTGCGAGGGACTTTAAGCTATGGCTACACCTTC

J gene: TRBJ2-5
V gene: TRBV3-1/TRBV3-2
CDR3 length: 15
D gene: -
clone size: once
CDR3 protein: CASSQDVGTPSTQYF
CDR3 DNA: TGTGCCAGCAGCCAAGATGTGGGGACACCCTCGACCCAGTACTTC

J gene: TRBJ2-3
V gene: TRBV7-6
CDR3 length: 16
D gene: TRBD2
clone size: few
CDR3 protein: CASSLASGRRGDTQYF
CDR3 DNA: TGTGCCAGCAGCTTAGCAAGCGGGAGGCGGGGAGATACGCAGTATTTT

J gene: TRBJ2-3
V gene: TRBV5-1
CDR3 length: 15
D gene: -
clone size: -
CDR3 protein: CASSRTVGGTDTQYF
CDR3 DNA: TGCGCCAGCAGCCGGACCGTCGGGGGCACAGATACGCAGTATTTT

J gene: TRBJ1-2
V gene: TRBV14
CDR3 length: 16
D gene: -
clone size: -
CDR3 protein: CASSQDRTVVDYGYTF
CDR3 DNA: TGTGCCAGCAGCCAAGATCGAACAGTCGTGGACTATGGCTACACCTTC

J gene: TRBJ2-2
V gene: TRBV7-3
CDR3 length: 12
D gene: -
clone size: -
CDR3 protein: CASSEDTGELFF
CDR3 DNA: TGTGCCAGCAGCGAGGACACCGGGGAGCTGTTTTTT

J gene: TRBJ2-4
V gene: TRBV15
CDR3 length: 16
D gene: TRBD2
clone size: once
CDR3 protein: CATSRDLSGRSNIQYF
CDR3 DNA: TGTGCCACCAGCAGAGATCTCAGCGGGAGGTCAAACATTCAGTACTTC

J gene: TRBJ2-1
V gene: TRBV7-2
CDR3 length: 19
D gene: TRBD2
clone size: -
CDR3 protein: CASRPTHEGAGGLWGEQFF
CDR3 DNA: TGTGCCAGCAGACCCACCCATGAAGGAGCGGGGGGGCTATGGGGTGAGCAGTTCTTC

J gene: TRBJ1-6
V gene: TRBV5-6
CDR3 length: 14
D gene: TRBD1
clone size: -
CDR3 protein: CASTFGTGDSPLHF
CDR3 DNA: TGTGCCAGCACCTTTGGGACAGGGGATTCACCCCTCCACTTT

J gene: TRBJ2-1
V gene: TRBV28
CDR3 length: 15
D gene: TRBD2
clone size: -
CDR3 protein: CASIRLGLADNEQFF
CDR3 DNA: TGTGCCAGCATAAGGCTTGGACTAGCGGACAATGAGCAGTTCTTC

J gene: TRBJ2-4
V gene: TRBV10-3
CDR3 length: 17
D gene: TRBD1
clone size: -
CDR3 protein: CAISPGTGVLGKNIQYF
CDR3 DNA: TGTGCCATCAGCCCCGGGACAGGGGTATTAGGCAAAAACATTCAGTACTTC

J gene: TRBJ2-7
V gene: TRBV6-5
CDR3 length: 15
D gene: -
clone size: -
CDR3 protein: CASSLVGRSSYEQYF
CDR3 DNA: TGTGCCAGCAGCCTCGTTGGGAGGAGCTCCTACGAGCAGTACTTC

J gene: TRBJ1-3
V gene: TRBV4-2
CDR3 length: 16
D gene: -
clone size: -
CDR3 protein: CASSQDRVGGRNTIYF
CDR3 DNA: TGTGCCAGCAGCCAAGATCGAGTCGGGGGAAGAAACACCATATATTTT

J gene: TRBJ2-2
V gene: TRBV21-1
CDR3 length: 15
D gene: -
clone size: -
CDR3 protein: CASSKDAANTGELFF
CDR3 DNA: TGTGCCAGCAGCAAAGACGCGGCGAACACCGGGGAGCTGTTTTTT

J gene: TRBJ2-7
V gene: TRBV24-1
CDR3 length: 17
D gene: TRBD1
clone size: -
CDR3 protein: CATSDPGGADRGREQYF
CDR3 DNA: TGTGCCACCAGTGACCCCGGCGGAGCGGACAGGGGGCGAGAGCAGTACTTC

J gene: TRBJ1-1
V gene: TRBV30
CDR3 length: 16
D gene: -
clone size: -
CDR3 protein: CAWSYYLGLRDTEAFF
CDR3 DNA: TGTGCCTGGAGTTACTATCTGGGACTCCGGGACACTGAAGCTTTCTTT